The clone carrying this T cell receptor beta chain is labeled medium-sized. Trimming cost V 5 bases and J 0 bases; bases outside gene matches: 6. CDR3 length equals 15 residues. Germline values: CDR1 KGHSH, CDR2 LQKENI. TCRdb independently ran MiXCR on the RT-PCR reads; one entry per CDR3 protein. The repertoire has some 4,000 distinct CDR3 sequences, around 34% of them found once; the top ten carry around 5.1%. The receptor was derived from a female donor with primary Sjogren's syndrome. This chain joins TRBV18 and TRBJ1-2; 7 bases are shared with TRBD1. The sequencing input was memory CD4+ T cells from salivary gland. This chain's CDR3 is CASSTDRDANYGYTF. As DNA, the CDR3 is TGTGCCAGCTCAACCGACAGGGATGCTAACTATGGCTACACCTTC.